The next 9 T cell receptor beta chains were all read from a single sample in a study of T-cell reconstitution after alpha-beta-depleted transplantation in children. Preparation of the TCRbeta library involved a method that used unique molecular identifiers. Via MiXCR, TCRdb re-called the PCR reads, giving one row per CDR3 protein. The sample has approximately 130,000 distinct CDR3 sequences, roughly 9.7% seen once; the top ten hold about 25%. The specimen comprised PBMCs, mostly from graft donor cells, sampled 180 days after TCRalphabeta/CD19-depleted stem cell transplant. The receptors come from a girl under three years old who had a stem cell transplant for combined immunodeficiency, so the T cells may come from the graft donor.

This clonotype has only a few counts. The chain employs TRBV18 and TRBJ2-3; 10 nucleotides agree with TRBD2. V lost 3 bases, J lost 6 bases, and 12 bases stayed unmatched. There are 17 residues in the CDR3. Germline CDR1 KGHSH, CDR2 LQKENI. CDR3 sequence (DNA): TGTGCCAGCTCACCCAAAAAACTAGCGGGGCTCTTGGATACGCAGTATTTT. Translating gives CASSPKKLAGLLDTQYF.

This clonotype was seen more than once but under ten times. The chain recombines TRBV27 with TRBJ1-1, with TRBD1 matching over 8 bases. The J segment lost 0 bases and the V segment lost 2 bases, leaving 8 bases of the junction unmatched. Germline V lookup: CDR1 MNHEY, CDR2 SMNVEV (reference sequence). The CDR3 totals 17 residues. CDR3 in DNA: TGTGCCAGCAGTTTACCCTATCTGACAGGGGTGAACACTGAAGCTTTCTTT. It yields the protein CASSLPYLTGVNTEAFF.

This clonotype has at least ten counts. The CDR3 region is CSARGGGRTRGESSYGYTF. The DNA for the CDR3 is TGCAGTGCTAGAGGGGGAGGAAGGACTAGGGGGGAATCCAGCTATGGCTACACCTTC. V gene TRBV20-1 combines with J gene TRBJ1-2; TRBD1 is a possible D gene (6 bases). Per germline, CDR1 DFQATT and CDR2 SNEGSKA (reference sequence). This CDR3 has 19 residues. Trimming took off 1 base at V and 4 bases at J, with 28 bases between the two ends.

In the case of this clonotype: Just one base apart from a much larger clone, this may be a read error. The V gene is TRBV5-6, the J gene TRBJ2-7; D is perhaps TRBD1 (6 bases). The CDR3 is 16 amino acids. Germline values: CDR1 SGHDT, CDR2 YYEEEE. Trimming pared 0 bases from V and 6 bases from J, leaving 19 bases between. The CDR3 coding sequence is TGTGCCAGCAGCTTGGCTGGACAGATTTGGTCGGGCGAGCAGTACTTC. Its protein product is CASSLAGQIWSGEQYF.

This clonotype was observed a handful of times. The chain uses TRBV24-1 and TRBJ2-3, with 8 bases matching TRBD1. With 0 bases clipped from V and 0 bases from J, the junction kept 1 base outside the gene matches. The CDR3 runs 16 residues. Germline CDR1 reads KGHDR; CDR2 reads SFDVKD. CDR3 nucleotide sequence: TGTGCCACCAGTGATTTGCAGGGGGCGAGCACAGATACGCAGTATTTT. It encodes CATSDLQGASTDTQYF.

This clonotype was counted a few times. The CDR3 loop is CASSPRVGQGNYGYTF. The CDR3 DNA reads TGTGCCAGCAGCCCCCGAGTAGGGCAGGGCAACTATGGCTACACCTTC. The rearrangement links TRBV3-1 to TRBJ1-2, with D possibly matching TRBD1 (5 bases). The CDR3 length is 16 residues. The germline V gene has CDR1 LGHDT and CDR2 YNNKEL (reference sequence). Trimming removed 4 bases from V and 2 bases from J, with 17 bases in between. Variable domain in full (rest from reference TRBV3-1 and TRBJ1-2): DTAVSQTPKYLVTQMGNDKSIKCEQNLGHDTMYWYKQDSKKFLKIMFSYNNKELIINETVPNRFSPKSPDKAHLNLHINSLELGDSAVYFCASSPRVGQGNYGYTFGSGTRLTVV.

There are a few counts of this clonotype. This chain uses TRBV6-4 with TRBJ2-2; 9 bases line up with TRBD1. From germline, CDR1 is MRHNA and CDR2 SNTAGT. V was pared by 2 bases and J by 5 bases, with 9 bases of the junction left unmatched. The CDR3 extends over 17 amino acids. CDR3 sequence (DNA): TGTGCCAGCAGTGACACATTCCGGGACAGGGTTACCGGGGAGCTGTTTTTT. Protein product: CASSDTFRDRVTGELFF.

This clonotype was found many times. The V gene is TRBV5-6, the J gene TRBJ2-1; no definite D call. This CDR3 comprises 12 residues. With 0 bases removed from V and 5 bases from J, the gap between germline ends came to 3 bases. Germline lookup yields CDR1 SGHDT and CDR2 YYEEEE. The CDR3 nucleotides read TGTGCCAGCAGCTTGGTACACAATGAGCAGTTCTTC. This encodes CASSLVHNEQFF.

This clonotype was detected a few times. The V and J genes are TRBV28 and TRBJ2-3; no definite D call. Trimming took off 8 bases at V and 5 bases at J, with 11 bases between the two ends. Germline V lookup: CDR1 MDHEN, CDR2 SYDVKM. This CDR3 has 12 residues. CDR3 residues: CASAPRRDTQYF. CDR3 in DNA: TGTGCCAGCGCTCCGCGTCGAGATACGCAGTATTTT.